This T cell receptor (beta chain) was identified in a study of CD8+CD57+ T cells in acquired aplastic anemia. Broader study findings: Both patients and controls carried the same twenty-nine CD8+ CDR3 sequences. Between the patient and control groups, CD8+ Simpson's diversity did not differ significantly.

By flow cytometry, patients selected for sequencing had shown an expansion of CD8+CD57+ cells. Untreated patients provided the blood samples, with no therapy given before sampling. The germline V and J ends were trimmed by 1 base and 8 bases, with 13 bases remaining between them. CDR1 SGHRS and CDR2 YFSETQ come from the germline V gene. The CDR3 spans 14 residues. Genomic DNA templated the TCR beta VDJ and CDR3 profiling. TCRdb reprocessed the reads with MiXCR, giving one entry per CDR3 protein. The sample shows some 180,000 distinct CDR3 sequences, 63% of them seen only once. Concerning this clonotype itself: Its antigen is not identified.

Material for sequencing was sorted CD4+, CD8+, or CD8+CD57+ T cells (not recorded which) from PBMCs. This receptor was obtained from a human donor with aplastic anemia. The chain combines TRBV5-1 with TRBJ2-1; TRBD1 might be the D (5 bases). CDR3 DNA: TGCGCCAGCAGCTTGAGACAGATTAAGGATGAGCAGTTCTTC. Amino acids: CASSLRQIKDEQFF.